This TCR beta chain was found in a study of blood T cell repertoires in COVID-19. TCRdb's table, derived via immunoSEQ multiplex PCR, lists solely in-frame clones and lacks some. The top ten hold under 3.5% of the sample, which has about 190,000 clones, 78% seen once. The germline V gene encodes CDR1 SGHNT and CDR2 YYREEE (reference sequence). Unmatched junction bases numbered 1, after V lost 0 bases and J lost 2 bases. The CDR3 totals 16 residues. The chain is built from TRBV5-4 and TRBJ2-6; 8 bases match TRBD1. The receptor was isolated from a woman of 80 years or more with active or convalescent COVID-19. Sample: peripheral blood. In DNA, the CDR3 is TGTGCCAGCAGCTTGGCAGGGGGCGCTGGGGCCAACGTCCTGACTTTC. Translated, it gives CASSLAGGAGANVLTF.